This T cell receptor (beta chain) stems from a study of blood T cell repertoires in COVID-19. Study members were between roughly 18 and 90 years old and lived in around 24 US regions. Two negative PCRs, clearance, or symptom resolution characterized the recovered Cohort 3 donors. Authors' processing steps: It was from reference gene primer amplification that nucleated cell counts were estimated. The protocol was immunoSEQ multiplex PCR, while the TCRdb copy is restricted to in-frame clones and leaves out a portion. Clonal size and the V and J genes are those of that table, whereas D and trimming came from the DNA. The table lists 150,000 or so clones, roughly 88% of them singletons, with over 12% in the top ten. In germline, CDR1 is SGDLS, CDR2 YYNGEE. V shed 3 bases, J shed 1 base, and the junction held 6 bases outside the gene matches. The CDR3 spans 16 residues.

This TCR was recovered from a man aged 50-59 years who had recovered from COVID-19. The chain recombines TRBV9 with TRBJ2-2; 7 bases map to TRBD2. The specimen was PBMCs or T cells enriched from blood (not recorded which). The CDR3 sequence: CASSGGLNLNTGELFF. The CDR3 coding sequence is TGTGCCAGCAGCGGGGGACTAAACCTGAACACCGGGGAGCTGTTTTTT.